This T cell receptor beta chain was found in a study of T cells after somatic rescue of genetic block. The germline V and J ends were trimmed by 9 bases and 4 bases, with 14 bases remaining between them. From germline, CDR1 is SNHLY and CDR2 FYNNEI. The CDR3 spans 13 residues. Sequenced by immunoSEQ multiplex PCR; TCRdb stores in-frame clones only, minus some. The repertoire includes 70,000 to 95,000 clones, 70% to 90% of them detected once, and roughly 1.5% sits in the top ten. This sequence originates from a woman between 18 and 29 years old. Material for sequencing was peripheral blood mononuclear cells (PBMCs). V and J are TRBV2 and TRBJ2-3; D call uncertain. The CDR3, as DNA: TGTGCCAGTCGGACCCCTGGCGCAGATACGCAGTATTTT. Amino acids: CASRTPGADTQYF. The entire variable domain, with the rest obtained from reference TRBV2 and TRBJ2-3, is as follows: EPEVTQTPSHQVTQMGQEVILRCVPISNHLYFYWYRQILGQKVEFLVSFYNNEISEKSEIFDDQFSVERPDGSNFTLKIRSTKLEDSAMYFCASRTPGADTQYFGPGTRLTVL.